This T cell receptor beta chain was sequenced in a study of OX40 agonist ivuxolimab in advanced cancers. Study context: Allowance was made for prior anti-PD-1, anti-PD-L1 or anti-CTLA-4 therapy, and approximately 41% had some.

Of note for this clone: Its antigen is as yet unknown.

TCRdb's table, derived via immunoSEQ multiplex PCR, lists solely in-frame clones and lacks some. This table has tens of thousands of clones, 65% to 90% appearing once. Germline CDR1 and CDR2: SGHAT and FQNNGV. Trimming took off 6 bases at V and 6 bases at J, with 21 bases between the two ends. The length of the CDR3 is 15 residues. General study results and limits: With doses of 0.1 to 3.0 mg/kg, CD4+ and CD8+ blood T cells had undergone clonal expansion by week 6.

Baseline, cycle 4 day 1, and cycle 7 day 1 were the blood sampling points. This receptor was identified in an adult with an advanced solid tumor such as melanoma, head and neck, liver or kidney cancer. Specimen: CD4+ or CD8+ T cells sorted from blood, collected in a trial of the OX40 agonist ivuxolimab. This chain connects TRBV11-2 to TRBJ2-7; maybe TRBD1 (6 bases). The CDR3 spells CASRPDSTLSGEQYF. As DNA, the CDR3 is TGTGCCAGCAGACCGGACAGTACCTTGTCGGGCGAGCAGTACTTC. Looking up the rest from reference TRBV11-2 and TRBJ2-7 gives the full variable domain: EAGVAQSPRYKIIEKRQSVAFWCNPISGHATLYWYQQILGQGPKLLIQFQNNGVVDDSQLPKDRFSAERLKGVDSTLKIQPAKLEDSAVYLCASRPDSTLSGEQYFGPGTRLTVT.